Following are 3 T cell receptor beta chains from one sample sequenced in a study of cytomegalovirus exposure and HLA in healthy donors. In the PCR, 60 Vbeta and 13 Jbeta primers were used. TCRdb's copy holds only in-frame clones and misses some; the assay was immunoSEQ multiplex PCR. The sample has 110,000 to 150,000 clones, roughly 71% seen once. The sequenced sample consisted of PBMCs. These TCRs come from a man younger than 45 in good health and CMV-seronegative.

This rearrangement joins TRBV28 to TRBJ1-3; D remains ambiguous. Trimming cost V 8 bases and J 3 bases, with 5 bases left between them. Germline V gives CDR1 MDHEN, CDR2 SYDVKM. The CDR3 is 11 amino acids. The CDR3 spells CASCSGNTIYF. CDR3 bases: TGTGCCAGCTGTAGTGGAAACACCATATATTTT.

This clone has a handful of counts. The chain employs TRBV30 and TRBJ1-6, with D hard to call. CDR3 size: 15 residues. The V gene lost 5 bases and the J gene lost 7 bases, with 18 bases spanning the gap. Germline V lookup: CDR1 GTSNPN, CDR2 SVGIG (reference sequence). The CDR3 DNA follows: TGTGCCTGGGGAGGGAAAGACGGATACAATTCACCCCTCCACTTT. This codes for CAWGGKDGYNSPLHF.

This chain joins TRBV5-1 and TRBJ2-1, with a possible D match to TRBD2 (5 bases). V lost 0 bases and J 7 bases, leaving 17 bases between the germline ends. CDR3 size: 16 residues. Germline values: CDR1 SGHRS, CDR2 YFSETQ. CDR3 in amino acids: CASSLVSVLVGNEQFF. The DNA for the CDR3 is TGCGCCAGCAGCTTGGTTAGCGTTTTGGTGGGGAATGAGCAGTTCTTC.